The 18 T cell receptor beta chains presented below share a single source sample, sequenced in a study of blood T cell repertoires in COVID-19 (dated by TCRdb to the early 2020s). The library was built by means of the immunoSEQ multiplex PCR assay. TCRdb re-hosts the immuneACCESS table, in-frame sequences only. Its copies lack some clones; in the studies checked, an unresolved V gene accounts for under half of them, and the cause for the rest is not known. This sample is represented by some 64,000 clones; roughly two thirds of them were singletons. Roughly 49% of the sample goes to the ten largest clones. The sample comprised PBMCs or T cells enriched from blood (not recorded which). The receptors derive from a woman aged 55-69 years who had been exposed to COVID-19.

This clone was observed a few times. The chain carries TRBV15 and TRBJ1-1; possible D gene TRBD1, 5 bases. There are 13 residues in the CDR3. V lost 5 bases to trimming and J lost 8 bases, with 15 bases between them. Germline V gene lookup returns CDR1 LNHNV and CDR2 YYDKDF (reference sequence). The CDR3 coding sequence is TGTGCCACCAGCGCACCAGGACGGGGGGAAGCTTTCTTT. This translates into CATSAPGRGEAFF. Using reference TRBV15 and TRBJ1-1 for the parts outside the CDR3, the full variable domain is DAMVIQNPRYQVTQFGKPVTLSCSQTLNHNVMYWYQQKSSQAPKLLFHYYDKDFNNEADTPDNFQSRRPNTSFCFLDIRSPGLGDTAMYLCATSAPGRGEAFFGQGTRLTVV.

The V gene is TRBV28, the J gene TRBJ2-5; TRBD1 matches 8 bases. V gave up 3 bases and J gave up 4 bases; unmatched junction bases: 4. The CDR3 runs 14 residues. CDR1 and CDR2 from the germline V gene are MDHEN and SYDVKM. This CDR3 is CASSFAGGRETQYF. In DNA, the CDR3 is TGTGCCAGCAGTTTCGCAGGGGGCCGAGAGACCCAGTACTTC.

This clone turned up a few times. Other DNA sequences in the same sample also yield this CDR3. CDR3 nucleotide sequence: TGTGCCAGCAGCTTAGGGGACAGGGTGGGGTATGGCTACACCTTC. Protein: CASSLGDRVGYGYTF. The V and J genes are TRBV7-2 and TRBJ1-2; TRBD1 matches 9 bases. Germline trimming cut 1 base from V and 5 bases from J; bases unmatched to any gene: 5. CDR3 length: 15 residues. Germline loops: CDR1 SGHTA, CDR2 FQGNSA.

There are a few counts of this clone. The V and J genes are TRBV18 and TRBJ1-5, with D hard to call. The CDR3 loop spans 15 amino acids. The V gene's germline CDR1 is KGHSH and CDR2 LQKENI. With 3 bases removed from V and 0 bases from J, the gap between germline ends came to 9 bases. The DNA of the CDR3 is TGTGCCAGCTCACCGAGCCTCGATAGCAATCAGCCCCAGCATTTT. This translates into CASSPSLDSNQPQHF.

CDR3 sequence reads: CASSIWGAPLHF. DNA for the CDR3: TGTGCCAGTAGTATATGGGGAGCGCCCCTCCACTTT. The chain uses TRBV19 and TRBJ1-6; D remains unclear. V gave up 2 bases and J gave up 13 bases, with 9 bases separating them. This CDR3 has 12 amino acids. Germline-derived CDR1 and CDR2 are LNHDA and SQIVND (reference sequence).

The chain couples TRBV24-1 to TRBJ2-2, with TRBD1 identical over 10 bases. CDR1 is KGHDR, CDR2 SFDVKD, per germline. The V segment lost 3 bases and the J segment 6 bases; nucleotides outside the gene matches: 12. The CDR3 extends over 18 amino acids. The CDR3 loop is CATSDGNPGQGIPGELFF. CDR3 nucleotides: TGTGCCACCAGTGATGGGAATCCGGGACAGGGGATCCCCGGGGAGCTGTTTTTT.

This clone was seen a few times. This sequence joins TRBV18 and TRBJ1-5; no reliable D call. The CDR3 extends over 14 amino acids. CDR1 and CDR2 from the germline V gene are KGHSH and LQKENI. V was pared by 2 bases and J by 2 bases, with 7 bases between. In DNA, the CDR3 is TGTGCCAGCTCACCAACACAAGGCAATCAGCCCCAGCATTTT. As protein: CASSPTQGNQPQHF.

The chain combines TRBV2 with TRBJ1-1; 10 bases map to TRBD1. This CDR3 has 14 amino acids. Germline CDR1 reads SNHLY; CDR2 reads FYNNEI. Trimming at V came to 4 bases and at J to 4 bases, leaving 3 bases not matched to a gene. In nucleotides, the CDR3 is TGTGCCAGCAGTGGACAGGGGGCGTTCACTGAAGCTTTCTTT. This codes for CASSGQGAFTEAFF.

This sequence joins TRBV19 and TRBJ2-7, with 9 bases lining up with TRBD2. Trimming removed 5 bases from V and 0 bases from J; junction bases left unmatched: 8. There are 16 residues in the CDR3. CDR1 LNHDA and CDR2 SQIVND come from the germline V gene (reference sequence). The CDR3 DNA is TGTGCCAGTAGTCCGTTAGCGGGGGCCAACTCCTACGAGCAGTACTTC. Its translation is CASSPLAGANSYEQYF.

This rearrangement joins TRBV27 to TRBJ2-7; maybe TRBD2 (5 bases). Between the trimmed V and J ends, which lost 7 bases and 4 bases, there was a span of 20 bases. Germline V gives CDR1 MNHEY, CDR2 SMNVEV (reference sequence). This CDR3 contains 15 residues. The CDR3 DNA follows: TGTGCCAGCAAGAGGGCTGCAAATCCGTTTTACGAGCAGTACTTC. Residues: CASKRAANPFYEQYF.

The rearrangement joins TRBV5-1 to TRBJ2-1; 7 positions agree with TRBD1. Germline loops: CDR1 SGHRS, CDR2 YFSETQ. CDR3 length equals 13 residues. With V trimmed by 3 bases and J by 8 bases, 5 bases remained unmatched. In DNA, the CDR3 is TGCGCCAGCAGCTATGAGGGGGCGGATGAGCAGTTCTTC. Its translation: CASSYEGADEQFF.

The chain combines TRBV7-9 with TRBJ2-1, with TRBD1 as a possible D gene (6 bases). Trimming took 2 bases from V and 6 from J, leaving 14 bases between them. This CDR3 comprises 15 residues. The germline CDR1 and CDR2 sequences are SEHNR and FQNEAQ (reference sequence). CDR3 in amino acids: CASSLPGVGANEQFF. Here the CDR3 DNA reads TGTGCCAGCAGCTTACCAGGGGTTGGGGCCAATGAGCAGTTCTTC.

The chain has TRBV7-2 and TRBJ1-1; 7 bases map to TRBD1. The CDR3 loop spans 12 amino acids. The germline CDR1 and CDR2 sequences are SGHTA and FQGNSA. V lost 1 base to trimming and J lost 11 bases; unmatched junction nucleotides: 4. The chain's CDR3 is CASSLVGGFAFF. Here the CDR3 DNA reads TGTGCCAGCAGCTTAGTAGGGGGCTTTGCTTTCTTT.

This rearrangement joins TRBV7-2 to TRBJ2-1, with D perhaps TRBD2 (5 bases). The CDR3 is 18 amino acids. The germline V and J ends were trimmed by 5 bases and 10 bases, with 30 bases remaining between them. Germline V gene lookup returns CDR1 SGHTA and CDR2 FQGNSA. In nucleotides, the CDR3 is TGTGCCAGCAGCCCCGGCTGGGGTGGAGGATCTCTTCGGGAAGAGCAGTTCTTC. As protein: CASSPGWGGGSLREEQFF.

This clone was found many times. The chain's CDR3 is CASSLGGTGMFQPQHF. The CDR3 DNA follows: TGTGCCAGCAGCTTAGGGGGGACAGGAATGTTTCAGCCCCAGCATTTT. The chain is built from TRBV7-8 and TRBJ1-5; 8 bases match TRBD1. Germline V gene data show CDR1 as SGHVS and CDR2 as FQNEAQ. V lost 1 base to trimming and J lost 6 bases; unmatched junction nucleotides: 8. CDR3 length: 16 amino acids.

The chain has TRBV7-2 and TRBJ2-7; 16 positions agree with TRBD2. CDR3 length: 17 amino acids. The junction had 1 base not matched to a gene; V was cut back by 0 bases and J by 2 bases. Germline V CDR1 and CDR2: SGHTA, FQGNSA. CDR3 region: CASSLAGTSGRAYEQYF. The CDR3 nucleotides are TGTGCCAGCAGCTTAGCCGGGACTAGCGGGAGGGCCTACGAGCAGTACTTC.

This chain joins TRBV27 and TRBJ1-6, with TRBD1 as a possible D gene (6 bases). Trimming stripped 5 bases from V and 0 bases from J, with 20 bases between. Germline V CDR1 and CDR2: MNHEY, SMNVEV (reference sequence). The CDR3 runs 19 residues. This CDR3 is CASSRSGTTSSSYNSPLHF. CDR3 nucleotide sequence: TGTGCCAGCAGTCGTTCCGGGACAACATCAAGCTCCTATAATTCACCCCTCCACTTT.

This clone showed up just once. The V gene is TRBV19, the J gene TRBJ2-2, with D possibly TRBD2 on 6 matching bases. Germline V gives CDR1 LNHDA, CDR2 SQIVND (reference sequence). The CDR3 length is 18 residues. Trimming removed 5 bases at V and 6 bases at J, with 25 bases between. CDR3 loop: CASSLRGGAVRSAGELFF. CDR3 DNA sequence: TGTGCCAGTAGTCTTCGCGGAGGGGCGGTTAGGTCGGCCGGGGAGCTGTTTTTT.